Detailed here is one TCR beta chain. The sample is drawn from a study of cytomegalovirus exposure and HLA in healthy donors. In the study overall: There were under 130 million unique TCR beta sequences, drawn from about 200 million T cells, in an earlier analysis.

The PCR ran on 60 Vbeta and 13 Jbeta primers. Data came from immunoSEQ multiplex PCR; TCRdb stores just in-frame clones and leaves some out. The data hold 50,000 to 70,000 clones, with roughly 60% observed a single time. This receptor was taken from a young man in good health and CMV-seronegative. Sequenced sample: PBMCs.

The CDR3 region has the DNA TGTGCCAGCAGCCCTCGGACAGGGGAAGGGGTTGGGGCCTACGAGCAGTACTTC. Amino acid sequence: CASSPRTGEGVGAYEQYF. This rearrangement joins TRBV7-9 to TRBJ2-7; TRBD1 matches 9 bases. Germline V gene sequence: CDR1 SEHNR, CDR2 FQNEAQ (reference sequence). V shed 5 bases, J shed 2 bases, and the junction held 16 bases outside the gene matches. The CDR3 has 18 amino acids.